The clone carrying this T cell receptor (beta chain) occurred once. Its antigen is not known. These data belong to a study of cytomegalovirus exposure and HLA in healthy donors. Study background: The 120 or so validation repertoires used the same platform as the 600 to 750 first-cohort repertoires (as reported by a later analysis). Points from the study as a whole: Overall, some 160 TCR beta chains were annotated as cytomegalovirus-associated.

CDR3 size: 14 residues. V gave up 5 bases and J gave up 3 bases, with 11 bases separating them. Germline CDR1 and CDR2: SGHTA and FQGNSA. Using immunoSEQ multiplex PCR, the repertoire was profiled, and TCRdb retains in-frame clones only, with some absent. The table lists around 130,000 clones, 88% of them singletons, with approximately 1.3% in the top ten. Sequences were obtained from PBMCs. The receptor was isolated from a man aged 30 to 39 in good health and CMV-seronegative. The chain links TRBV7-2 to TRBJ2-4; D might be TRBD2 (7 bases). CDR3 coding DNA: TGTGCCAGCAGCGGGGGGGCGCTCAAAAACATTCAGTACTTC. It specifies CASSGGALKNIQYF.